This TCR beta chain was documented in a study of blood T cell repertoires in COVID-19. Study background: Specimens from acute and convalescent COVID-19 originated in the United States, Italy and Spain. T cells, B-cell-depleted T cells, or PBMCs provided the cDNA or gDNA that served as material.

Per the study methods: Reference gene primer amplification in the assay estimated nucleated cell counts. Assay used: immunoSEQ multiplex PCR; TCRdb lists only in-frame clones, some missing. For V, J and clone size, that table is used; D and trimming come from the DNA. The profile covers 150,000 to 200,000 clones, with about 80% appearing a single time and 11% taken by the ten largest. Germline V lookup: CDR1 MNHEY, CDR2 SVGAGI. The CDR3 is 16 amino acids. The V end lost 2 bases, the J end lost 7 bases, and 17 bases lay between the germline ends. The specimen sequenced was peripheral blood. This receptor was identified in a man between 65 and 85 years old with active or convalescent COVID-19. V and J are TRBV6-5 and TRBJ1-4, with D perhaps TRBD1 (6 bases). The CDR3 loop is CASSYGGGGGSEKLFF. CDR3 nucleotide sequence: TGTGCCAGCAGTTACGGGGGAGGGGGGGGTTCTGAAAAACTGTTTTTT.